This is a list of T cell receptor beta chains from one sample in a study of cytomegalovirus exposure and HLA in healthy donors. Data came from immunoSEQ multiplex PCR; TCRdb stores just in-frame clones and leaves some out. The table records about 140,000 clones, approximately 77% of them present only once. The source material was PBMCs. These receptors were taken from a woman in her forties or fifties in good health and CMV-seronegative. The CDR3 runs from the conserved cysteine through the conserved F or W. Each record gives: clone size, V gene, J gene, D gene, CDR3 protein, CDR3 DNA. D genes are given only for firm matches. Only some rows state a clone size, as once, few, many or a class for expanded clones.

>once|TRBV2|TRBJ1-1|NA
CASRSENAANTEAFF
TGTGCCAGCAGGAGCGAGAATGCGGCGAACACTGAAGCTTTCTTT
>NA|TRBV19|TRBJ1-5|TRBD1
CASSRDRPSNQPQHF
TGTGCCAGTAGTAGGGACAGGCCTTCCAATCAGCCCCAGCATTTT
>NA|TRBV5-6|TRBJ1-5|NA
CASSLGVYREGNQPQHF
TGTGCCAGCAGCTTGGGTGTATACAGGGAGGGTAATCAGCCCCAGCATTTT
>NA|TRBV5-6|TRBJ2-3|NA
CASSLRGFSTDTQYF
TGTGCCAGCAGCTTGCGAGGGTTTAGCACAGATACGCAGTATTTT
>NA|TRBV5-1|TRBJ2-5|NA
CASSVAGTQETQYF
TGCGCCAGCAGCGTGGCCGGGACTCAAGAGACCCAGTACTTC
>NA|TRBV20-1|TRBJ1-1|NA
CSAEGTTEAFF
TGCAGTGCCGAGGGGACAACTGAAGCTTTCTTT
>NA|TRBV9|TRBJ2-3|TRBD2
CASRVAGEGTQYF
TGTGCCAGCAGGGTAGCGGGGGAAGGTACGCAGTATTTT
>NA|TRBV19|TRBJ2-2|TRBD2
CASRNAGGRTKNTGELFF
TGTGCCAGTAGAAATGCGGGGGGCCGAACAAAGAACACCGGGGAGCTGTTTTTT
>NA|TRBV4-1|TRBJ1-1|NA
CASSLLSNTEAFF
TGCGCCAGCAGCCTTTTATCGAACACTGAAGCTTTCTTT
>NA|TRBV2|TRBJ1-1|TRBD1
CASSRTQGAGTEAFF
TGTGCCAGCAGTCGGACTCAGGGGGCGGGCACTGAAGCTTTCTTT
>NA|TRBV2|TRBJ2-1|NA
CASSARGRLYNEQFF
TGTGCCAGCAGTGCAAGGGGAAGACTTTACAATGAGCAGTTCTTC
>NA|TRBV9|TRBJ2-5|NA
CASSVSGIQETQYF
TGTGCCAGCAGCGTCTCAGGGATCCAAGAGACCCAGTACTTC
>once|TRBV29-1|TRBJ2-1|TRBD1
CSVEDLNWDRGDNEQFF
TGCAGCGTTGAAGATCTTAATTGGGACAGGGGGGACAATGAGCAGTTCTTC
>NA|TRBV6-5|TRBJ2-7|TRBD2
CASSLGPGLAGYEQYF
TGTGCCAGCAGTTTGGGACCGGGACTAGCGGGCTACGAGCAGTACTTC
>NA|TRBV5-1|TRBJ2-7|NA
CASSLDFGGSKRQYF
TGCGCCAGCAGCTTGGATTTTGGCGGGTCGAAGAGGCAGTACTTC
>few|TRBV21-1|TRBJ1-1|NA
CASSTRVPNTEAFF
TGTGCCAGCAGTACCAGGGTGCCCAACACTGAAGCTTTCTTT
>NA|TRBV27|TRBJ2-7|NA
CASSAGDHLSGVSYEQYF
TGTGCCAGCAGTGCCGGGGACCACCTCTCAGGGGTCTCCTACGAGCAGTACTTC
>NA|TRBV10-3|TRBJ2-2|TRBD2
CAISVTSGGANTGELFF
TGTGCCATCAGTGTGACTAGCGGGGGGGCGAACACCGGGGAGCTGTTTTTT
>NA|TRBV15|TRBJ1-2|TRBD1
CATSRTGQGGGYTF
TGTGCCACCAGCAGAACCGGACAGGGAGGTGGCTACACCTTC
>NA|TRBV2|TRBJ2-7|NA
CASSDTRKYF
TGTGCCAGCAGTGATACAAGAAAGTACTTC
>few|TRBV6-5|TRBJ1-4|TRBD1
CASRIDRASEKLFF
TGTGCCAGCAGAATCGACAGGGCTAGTGAAAAACTGTTTTTT
>few|TRBV2|TRBJ1-2|NA
CASSPGHTMNYGYTF
TGTGCCAGCAGCCCGGGACACACTATGAACTATGGCTACACCTTC
>NA|TRBV7-2|TRBJ1-5|TRBD1
CASSLQGANQPQHF
TGTGCCAGCAGCCTACAGGGGGCGAATCAGCCCCAGCATTTT
>once|TRBV19|TRBJ2-1|TRBD1
CASSIATTGYEQFF
TGTGCCAGTAGTATAGCCACGACAGGGTATGAGCAGTTCTTC
>NA|TRBV5-4|TRBJ2-1|TRBD2
CASSLWGAGGPAYNEQFF
TGTGCCAGCAGCTTGTGGGGAGCGGGGGGGCCAGCGTACAATGAGCAGTTCTTC
>NA|TRBV6-6|TRBJ1-2|NA
CASSYSTGAYGYTF
TGTGCCAGCAGTTACTCGACAGGAGCCTATGGCTACACCTTC
>NA|TRBV10-1|TRBJ2-7|TRBD1
CASSEPGQGSTYEQYF
TGCGCCAGCAGTGAGCCGGGACAGGGTTCTACCTACGAGCAGTACTTC
>NA|TRBV18|TRBJ2-6|TRBD2
CASSASPSGGSSGANVLTF
TGTGCCAGCTCGGCCTCTCCTAGCGGGGGTAGCTCTGGGGCCAACGTCCTGACTTTC
>NA|TRBV4-2|TRBJ1-2|NA
CASSQESGYTF
TGTGCCAGCAGCCAAGAGAGTGGCTACACCTTC
>NA|TRBV7-9|TRBJ2-7|NA
CASSSIVQGSYEQYF
TGTGCCAGCAGCTCAATTGTCCAGGGCTCCTACGAGCAGTACTTC
>few|TRBV7-8|TRBJ1-3|TRBD1
CASSSPGQVGNTIYF
TGTGCCAGCAGCTCCCCGGGACAGGTTGGAAACACCATATATTTT
>NA|TRBV28|TRBJ1-1|NA
CASSTRVNTEAFF
TGTGCCAGCAGTACGCGGGTGAACACTGAAGCTTTCTTT
>NA|TRBV27|TRBJ2-2|NA
CASRWTGRNTGELFF
TGTGCCAGCAGATGGACTGGGCGTAACACCGGGGAGCTGTTTTTT
>once|TRBV5-4|TRBJ2-5|NA
CASSLTGKGSQETQYF
TGTGCCAGCAGCCTCACGGGTAAGGGGTCGCAAGAGACCCAGTACTTC
>few|TRBV4-1|TRBJ1-1|NA
CATRTADTEAFF
TGCGCCACCAGGACAGCCGACACTGAAGCTTTCTTT
>NA|TRBV25-1|TRBJ2-5|NA
CASSPRTAEETQYF
TGTGCCAGCAGTCCCAGGACAGCAGAAGAGACCCAGTACTTC
>NA|TRBV10-3|TRBJ2-3|NA
CAISDHSRGTDTQYF
TGTGCCATCAGTGATCACAGCCGTGGGACAGATACGCAGTATTTT
>NA|TRBV5-1|TRBJ1-4|NA
CASRSGVNEKLFF
TGCGCCAGCAGAAGTGGAGTTAATGAAAAACTGTTTTTT
>once|TRBV6-1|TRBJ1-3|NA
CASSGLGRYSGNTIYF
TGTGCCAGCAGTGGCTTGGGGCGGTACTCTGGAAACACCATATATTTT
>once|TRBV5-1|TRBJ2-7|NA
CASSLSGTYEQYF
TGCGCCAGCAGCTTGAGCGGAACCTACGAGCAGTACTTC
>NA|TRBV30|TRBJ2-5|TRBD2
CAWSVSPLAGEETQYF
TGTGCCTGGAGTGTAAGCCCACTAGCGGGTGAAGAGACCCAGTACTTC
>NA|TRBV28|TRBJ1-3|NA
CASSFEEGGSLSSGNTIYF
TGTGCCAGCAGTTTTGAGGAGGGCGGTTCTCTTAGCTCTGGAAACACCATATATTTT
>NA|TRBV4-1|TRBJ1-5|NA
CASSHLGSSGSNQPQHF
TGCGCCAGCAGCCATCTGGGATCATCAGGGAGCAATCAGCCCCAGCATTTT
>NA|TRBV7-6|TRBJ2-7|TRBD1
CASSPLSGPGTAAYEQYF
TGTGCCAGCAGCCCCCTCTCAGGCCCCGGGACAGCGGCCTACGAGCAGTACTTC
>few|TRBV11-3|TRBJ2-3|NA
CASSLGPSTDTQYF
TGTGCCAGCAGCTTAGGGCCGAGCACAGATACGCAGTATTTT
>NA|TRBV7-2|TRBJ2-7|TRBD2
CASSLTGLAGGYEQYF
TGTGCCAGCAGCTTAACAGGACTAGCGGGGGGCTACGAGCAGTACTTC
>NA|TRBV7-3|TRBJ2-1|TRBD2
CASSSGLAGYNEQFF
TGTGCCAGCAGCTCGGGACTAGCGGGGTACAATGAGCAGTTCTTC
>NA|TRBV6-1|TRBJ2-7|NA
CASSEGPDSYEQYF
TGTGCCAGCAGTGAAGGTCCAGACTCCTACGAGCAGTACTTC
>few|TRBV2|TRBJ1-1|TRBD1
CASSRQGGTEAFF
TGTGCCAGCAGTCGGCAGGGGGGCACTGAAGCTTTCTTT
>NA|TRBV29-1|TRBJ1-2|TRBD1
CSVPGQGSYGYTF
TGCAGCGTACCGGGACAGGGGAGCTATGGCTACACCTTC
>NA|TRBV4-2|TRBJ1-2|NA
CASSQEVQAARAGSNTF
TGTGCCAGCAGCCAAGAAGTCCAAGCCGCCAGGGCCGGTTCCAACACCTTC
>NA|TRBV5-1|TRBJ1-1|NA
CASSMTGSEAFF
TGCGCCAGCAGCATGACAGGATCTGAAGCTTTCTTT
>NA|TRBV18|TRBJ2-6|TRBD1
CASSPTGVGNVLTF
TGTGCCAGCTCACCGACAGGGGTGGGTAACGTCCTGACTTTC